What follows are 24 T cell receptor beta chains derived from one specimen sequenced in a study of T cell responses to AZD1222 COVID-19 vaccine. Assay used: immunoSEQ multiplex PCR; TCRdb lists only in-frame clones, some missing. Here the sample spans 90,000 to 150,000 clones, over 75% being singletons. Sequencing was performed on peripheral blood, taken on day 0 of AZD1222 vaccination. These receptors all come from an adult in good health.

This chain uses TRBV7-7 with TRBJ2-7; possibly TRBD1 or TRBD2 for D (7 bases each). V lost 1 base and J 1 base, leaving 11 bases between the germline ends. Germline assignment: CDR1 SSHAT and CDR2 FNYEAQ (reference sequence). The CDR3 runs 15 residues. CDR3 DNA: TGTGCCAGCAGCTTAGGGCAGGGGGGGTCCTACGAGCAGTACTTC. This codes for CASSLGQGGSYEQYF.

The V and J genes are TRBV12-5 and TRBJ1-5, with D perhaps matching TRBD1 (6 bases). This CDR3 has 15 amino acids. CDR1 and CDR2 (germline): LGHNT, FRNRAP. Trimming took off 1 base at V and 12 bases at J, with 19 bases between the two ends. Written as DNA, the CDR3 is TGTGCTAGTGGTTTGGGGGGCAGGGGATCGTGGGTCCAGCATTTT. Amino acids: CASGLGGRGSWVQHF.

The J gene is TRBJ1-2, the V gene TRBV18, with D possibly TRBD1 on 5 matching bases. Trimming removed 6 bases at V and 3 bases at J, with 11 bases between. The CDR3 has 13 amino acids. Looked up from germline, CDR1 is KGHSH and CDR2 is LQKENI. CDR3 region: CASSPDSYYGYTF. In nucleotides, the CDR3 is TGTGCCAGCTCCCCAGACAGCTACTATGGCTACACCTTC.

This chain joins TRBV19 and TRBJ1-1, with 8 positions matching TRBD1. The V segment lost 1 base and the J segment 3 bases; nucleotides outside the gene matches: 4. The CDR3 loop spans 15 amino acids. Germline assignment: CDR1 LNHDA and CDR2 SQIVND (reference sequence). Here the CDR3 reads CASSIVMTGDTEAFF. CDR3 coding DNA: TGTGCCAGTAGTATAGTCATGACAGGGGACACTGAAGCTTTCTTT.

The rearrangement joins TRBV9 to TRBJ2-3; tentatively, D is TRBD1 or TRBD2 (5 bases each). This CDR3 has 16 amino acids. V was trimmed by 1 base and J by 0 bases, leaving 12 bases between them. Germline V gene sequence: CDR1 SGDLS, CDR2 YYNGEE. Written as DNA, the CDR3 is TGTGCCAGCAGCGTAACCGGGGCCTTTAGCACAGATACGCAGTATTTT. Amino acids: CASSVTGAFSTDTQYF.

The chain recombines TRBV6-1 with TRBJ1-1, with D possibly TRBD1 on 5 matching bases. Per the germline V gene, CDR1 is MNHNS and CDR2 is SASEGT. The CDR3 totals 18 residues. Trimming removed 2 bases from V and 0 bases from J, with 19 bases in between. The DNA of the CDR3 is TGTGCCAGCAGTGAAAGTGTGATTTTAGGGGTCATGAACACTGAAGCTTTCTTT. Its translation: CASSESVILGVMNTEAFF.

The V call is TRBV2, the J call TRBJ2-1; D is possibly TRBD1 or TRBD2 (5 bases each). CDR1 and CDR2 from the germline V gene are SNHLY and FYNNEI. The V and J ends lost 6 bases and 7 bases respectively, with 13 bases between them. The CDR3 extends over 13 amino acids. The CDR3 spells CASSPGPFNEQFF. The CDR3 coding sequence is TGTGCCAGCAGCCCGGGACCTTTTAATGAGCAGTTCTTC.

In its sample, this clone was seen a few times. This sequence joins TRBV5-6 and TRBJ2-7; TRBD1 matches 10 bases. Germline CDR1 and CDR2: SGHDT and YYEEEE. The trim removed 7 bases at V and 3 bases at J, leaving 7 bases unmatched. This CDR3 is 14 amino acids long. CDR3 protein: CASLDRDRGYEQYF. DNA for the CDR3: TGTGCCAGCCTAGACCGGGACAGGGGCTACGAGCAGTACTTC.

The CDR3 loop reads CATSRDAYYGYTF. Written as DNA, the CDR3 is TGTGCCACCAGCAGAGACGCTTATTATGGCTACACCTTC. The chain combines TRBV15 with TRBJ1-2; D is undetermined. Germline assignment: CDR1 LNHNV and CDR2 YYDKDF (reference sequence). The CDR3 sequence is 13 residues long. V was trimmed by 0 bases and J by 5 bases, leaving 7 bases between them.

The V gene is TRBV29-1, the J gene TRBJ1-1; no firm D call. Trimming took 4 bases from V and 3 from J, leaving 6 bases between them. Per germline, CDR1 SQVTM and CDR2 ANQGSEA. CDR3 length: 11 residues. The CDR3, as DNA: TGCAGCGTTGGCCGGGACACTGAAGCTTTCTTT. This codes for CSVGRDTEAFF.

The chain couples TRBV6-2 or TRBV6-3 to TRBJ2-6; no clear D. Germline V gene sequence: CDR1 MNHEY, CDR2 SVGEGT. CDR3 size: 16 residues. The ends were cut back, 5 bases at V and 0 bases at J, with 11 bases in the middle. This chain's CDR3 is CASSPLPVSGANVLTF. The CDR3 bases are TGTGCCAGCAGTCCACTACCGGTCTCTGGGGCCAACGTCCTGACTTTC.

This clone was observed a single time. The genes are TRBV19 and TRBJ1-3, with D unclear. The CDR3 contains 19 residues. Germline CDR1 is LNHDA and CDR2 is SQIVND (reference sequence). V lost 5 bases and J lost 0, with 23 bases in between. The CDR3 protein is CASSVLEGLFLNSGNTIYF. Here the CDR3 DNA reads TGTGCCAGTAGTGTCCTGGAGGGTCTCTTCCTCAACTCTGGAAACACCATATATTTT.

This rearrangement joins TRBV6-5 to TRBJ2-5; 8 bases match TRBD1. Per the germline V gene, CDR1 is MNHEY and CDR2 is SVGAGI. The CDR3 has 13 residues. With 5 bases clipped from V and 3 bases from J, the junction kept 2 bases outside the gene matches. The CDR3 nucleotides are TGTGCCAGCAGTCGGGACAGGAAAGAGACCCAGTACTTC. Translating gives CASSRDRKETQYF.

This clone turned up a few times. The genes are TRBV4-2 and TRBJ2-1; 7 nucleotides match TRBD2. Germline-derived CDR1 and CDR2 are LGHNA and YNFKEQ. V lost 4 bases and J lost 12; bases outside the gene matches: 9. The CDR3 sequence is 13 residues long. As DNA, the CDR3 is TGTGCCAGCAGCCCCACTAGCGAGCGGTCGCAGTTCTTC. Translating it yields CASSPTSERSQFF.

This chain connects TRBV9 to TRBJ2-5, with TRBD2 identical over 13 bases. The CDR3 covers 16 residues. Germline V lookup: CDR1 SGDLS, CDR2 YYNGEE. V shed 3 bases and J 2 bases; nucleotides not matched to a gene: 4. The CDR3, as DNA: TGTGCCAGCAGCGCCCGACTAGCGGGGGGACAAGAGACCCAGTACTTC. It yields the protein CASSARLAGGQETQYF.

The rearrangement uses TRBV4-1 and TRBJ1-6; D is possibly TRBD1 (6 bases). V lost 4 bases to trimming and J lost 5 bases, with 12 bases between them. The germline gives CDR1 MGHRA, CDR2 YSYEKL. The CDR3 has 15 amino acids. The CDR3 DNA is TGCGCCAGCAGCCCTGGGCCAGGGGATAATTCACCCCTCCACTTT. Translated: CASSPGPGDNSPLHF.

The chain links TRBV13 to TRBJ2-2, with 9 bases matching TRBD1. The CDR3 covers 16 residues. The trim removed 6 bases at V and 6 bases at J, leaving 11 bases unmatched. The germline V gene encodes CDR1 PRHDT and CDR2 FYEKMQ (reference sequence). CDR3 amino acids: CASRANTGGWSGELFF. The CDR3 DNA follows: TGTGCCAGCAGAGCGAACACAGGGGGCTGGTCCGGGGAGCTGTTTTTT.

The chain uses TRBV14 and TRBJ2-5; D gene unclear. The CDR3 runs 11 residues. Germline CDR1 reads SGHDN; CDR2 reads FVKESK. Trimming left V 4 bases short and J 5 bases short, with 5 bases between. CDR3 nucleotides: TGTGCCAGCAGCCTCGGGGAGACCCAGTACTTC. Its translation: CASSLGETQYF. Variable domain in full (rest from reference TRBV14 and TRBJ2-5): EAGVTQFPSHSVIEKGQTVTLRCDPISGHDNLYWYRRVMGKEIKFLLHFVKESKQDESGMPNNRFLAERTGGTYSTLKVQPAELEDSGVYFCASSLGETQYFGPGTRLLVL.

The CDR3, as DNA: TGTGCCAGTAGTGGGGGACAGGGGCATAGCAATCAGCCCCAGCATTTT. Translating gives CASSGGQGHSNQPQHF. This chain connects TRBV19 to TRBJ1-5; the match to TRBD1 covers 10 bases. The junction had 4 bases not matched to a gene; V was cut back by 5 bases and J by 0 bases. Per the germline V gene, CDR1 is LNHDA and CDR2 is SQIVND (reference sequence). The CDR3 length is 16 residues.

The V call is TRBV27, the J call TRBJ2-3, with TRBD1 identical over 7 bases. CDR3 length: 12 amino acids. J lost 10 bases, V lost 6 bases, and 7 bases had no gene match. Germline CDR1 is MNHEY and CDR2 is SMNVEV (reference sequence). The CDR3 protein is CASSQRQGPQYF. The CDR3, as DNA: TGTGCCAGCAGCCAACGACAGGGTCCGCAGTATTTT.

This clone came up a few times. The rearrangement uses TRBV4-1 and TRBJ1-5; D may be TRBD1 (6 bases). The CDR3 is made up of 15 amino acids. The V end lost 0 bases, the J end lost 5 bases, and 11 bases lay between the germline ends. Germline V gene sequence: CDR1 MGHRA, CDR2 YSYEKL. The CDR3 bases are TGCGCCAGCAGCCAAGATGGACAGATAGATCAGCCCCAGCATTTT. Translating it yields CASSQDGQIDQPQHF.

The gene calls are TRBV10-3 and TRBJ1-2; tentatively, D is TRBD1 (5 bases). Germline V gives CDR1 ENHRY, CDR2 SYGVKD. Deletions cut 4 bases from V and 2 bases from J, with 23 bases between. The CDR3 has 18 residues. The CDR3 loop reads CAISGRVGEVGSNYGYTF. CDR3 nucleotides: TGTGCCATCAGTGGGCGTGTGGGGGAGGTCGGCTCGAACTATGGCTACACCTTC.

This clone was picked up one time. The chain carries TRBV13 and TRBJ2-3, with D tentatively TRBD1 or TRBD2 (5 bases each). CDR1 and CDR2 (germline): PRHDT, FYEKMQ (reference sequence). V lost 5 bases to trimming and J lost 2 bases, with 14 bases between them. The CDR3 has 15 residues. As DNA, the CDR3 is TGTGCCAGCAGCCCACCGGGGCCTTCCACAGATACGCAGTATTTT. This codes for CASSPPGPSTDTQYF.

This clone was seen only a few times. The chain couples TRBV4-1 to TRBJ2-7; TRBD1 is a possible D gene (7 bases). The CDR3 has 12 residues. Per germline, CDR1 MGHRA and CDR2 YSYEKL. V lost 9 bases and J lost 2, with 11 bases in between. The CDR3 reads CARSRGAYEQYF. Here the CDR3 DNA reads TGCGCCAGATCCAGGGGGGCCTACGAGCAGTACTTC.